The T cell receptor (beta chain) described here comes from a study of blood T cells in healthy people across ages. Study-level findings and limits: With age, beta diversity per million T cells declined roughly linearly, significantly by 35 to 40.

There are 13 residues in the CDR3. Germline loops: CDR1 KGHDR, CDR2 SFDVKD. V was clipped by 1 base and J by 6 bases, with 6 bases between them. Sample-barcoded 5' priming and a J-beta primer mix drove a second PCR of about 6 to 11 cycles. Each of the samples gave a minimum of 2.5 million paired-end reads that contained CDR3. In TCRdb, the 5' RACE reads were re-called with MiXCR into one record per CDR3 protein. The sample consists of roughly 1,700,000 distinct CDR3 sequences, roughly 30% of them appearing once. Total RNA extracted from each sample amounted to at least 5 micrograms. This clonotype came up many times. Antigen unknown.

This sequence originates from a woman in her twenties or thirties in good health. V gene TRBV24-1 combines with J gene TRBJ2-1; D gene unclear. Sequencing was carried out using blood. Here the CDR3 reads CATSDFGSNEQFF. The DNA for the CDR3 is TGTGCCACCAGTGATTTCGGTTCCAATGAGCAGTTCTTC.